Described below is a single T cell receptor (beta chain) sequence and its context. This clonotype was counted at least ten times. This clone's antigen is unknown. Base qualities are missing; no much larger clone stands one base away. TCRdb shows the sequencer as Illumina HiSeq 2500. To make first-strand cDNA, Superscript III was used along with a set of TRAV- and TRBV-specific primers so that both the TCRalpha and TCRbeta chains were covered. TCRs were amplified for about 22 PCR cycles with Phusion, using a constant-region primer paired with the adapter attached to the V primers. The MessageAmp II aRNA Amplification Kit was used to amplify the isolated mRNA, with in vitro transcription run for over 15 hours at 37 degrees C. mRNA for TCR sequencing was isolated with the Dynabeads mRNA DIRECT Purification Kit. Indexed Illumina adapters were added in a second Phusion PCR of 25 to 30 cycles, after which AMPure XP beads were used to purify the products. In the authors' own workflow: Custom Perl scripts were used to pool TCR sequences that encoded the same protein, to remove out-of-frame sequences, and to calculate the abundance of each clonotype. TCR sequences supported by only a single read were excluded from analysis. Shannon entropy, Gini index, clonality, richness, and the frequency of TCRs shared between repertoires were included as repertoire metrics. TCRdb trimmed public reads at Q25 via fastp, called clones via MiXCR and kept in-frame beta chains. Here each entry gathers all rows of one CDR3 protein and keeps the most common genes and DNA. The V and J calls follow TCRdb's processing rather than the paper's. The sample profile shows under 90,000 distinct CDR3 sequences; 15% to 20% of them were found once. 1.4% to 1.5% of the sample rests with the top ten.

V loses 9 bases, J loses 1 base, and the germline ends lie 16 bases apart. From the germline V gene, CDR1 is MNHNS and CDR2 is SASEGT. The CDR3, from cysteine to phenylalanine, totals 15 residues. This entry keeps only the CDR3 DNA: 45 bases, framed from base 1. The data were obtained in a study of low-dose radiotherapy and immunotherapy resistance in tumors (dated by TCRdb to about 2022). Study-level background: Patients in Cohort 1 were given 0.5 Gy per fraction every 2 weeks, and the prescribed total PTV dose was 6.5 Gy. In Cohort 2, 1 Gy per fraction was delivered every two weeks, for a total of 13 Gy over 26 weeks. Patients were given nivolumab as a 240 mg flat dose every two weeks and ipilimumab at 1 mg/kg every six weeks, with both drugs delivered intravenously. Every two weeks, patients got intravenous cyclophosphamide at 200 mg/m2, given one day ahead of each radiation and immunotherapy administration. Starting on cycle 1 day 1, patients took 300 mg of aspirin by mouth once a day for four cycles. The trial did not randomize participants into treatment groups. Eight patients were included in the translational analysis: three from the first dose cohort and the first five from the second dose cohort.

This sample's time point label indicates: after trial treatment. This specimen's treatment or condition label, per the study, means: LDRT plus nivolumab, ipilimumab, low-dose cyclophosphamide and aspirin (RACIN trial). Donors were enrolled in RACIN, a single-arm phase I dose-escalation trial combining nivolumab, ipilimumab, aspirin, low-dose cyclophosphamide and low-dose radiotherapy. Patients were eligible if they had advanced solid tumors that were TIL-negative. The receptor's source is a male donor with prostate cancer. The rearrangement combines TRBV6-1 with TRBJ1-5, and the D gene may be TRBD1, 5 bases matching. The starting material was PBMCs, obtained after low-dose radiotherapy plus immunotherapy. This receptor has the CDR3 CASTPGTESNQPQHF. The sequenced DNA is TGTGCCAGTACCCCCGGGACGGAAAGCAATCAGCCCCAGCATTTT.